This passage covers 12 T cell receptor beta chains from one sample sequenced in a study of blood T cell repertoires in COVID-19. The method was immunoSEQ multiplex PCR; TCRdb's version includes in-frame clones alone and lacks a portion of them. This sample has over 10,000 clones, with more than 90% found just once. Sequences were obtained from peripheral blood. The source is a man between 70 and 80 years old with active COVID-19.

The rearrangement uses TRBV9 and TRBJ1-5; D ambiguous. The CDR3 contains 13 residues. Between the trimmed V and J ends, which lost 4 bases and 1 base, there was a span of 6 bases. Germline CDR1 is SGDLS and CDR2 is YYNGEE. This chain's CDR3 is CASSPGSNQPQHF. For the CDR3, the DNA is TGTGCCAGCAGCCCGGGAAGCAATCAGCCCCAGCATTTT.

The rearrangement uses TRBV7-8 and TRBJ2-2, with a possible D match to TRBD2 (6 bases). The germline CDR1 and CDR2 sequences are SGHVS and FQNEAQ. V lost 8 bases and J lost 2, with 18 bases in between. The CDR3 contains 16 residues. CDR3 in DNA: TGTGCCAGCCGTCCGGTGGTGGGGGGAAACACCGGGGAGCTGTTTTTT. Protein sequence: CASRPVVGGNTGELFF.

This chain uses TRBV27 with TRBJ1-1, with TRBD1 matching 7 bases. Unmatched junction bases numbered 6, after V lost 7 bases and J lost 1 base. In germline, CDR1 is MNHEY, CDR2 SMNVEV (reference sequence). This CDR3 comprises 14 residues. CDR3 region: CASNRQGPNTEAFF. In DNA form, the CDR3 reads TGTGCCAGCAACAGACAGGGACCGAACACTGAAGCTTTCTTT.

This chain joins TRBV27 and TRBJ1-4; D is undetermined. The CDR3 covers 13 residues. V was cut by 3 bases and J by 7 bases, with 9 bases left in between. The germline gives CDR1 MNHEY, CDR2 SMNVEV (reference sequence). CDR3 in amino acids: CASSFSGPEKLFF. The DNA for the CDR3 is TGTGCCAGCAGTTTTAGTGGGCCTGAAAAACTGTTTTTT.

The genes are TRBV9 and TRBJ2-1; a possible D gene is TRBD2 (6 bases). Germline lookup yields CDR1 SGDLS and CDR2 YYNGEE. There are 15 residues in the CDR3. Trimming removed 0 bases from V and 8 bases from J, with 15 bases in between. CDR3 DNA: TGTGCCAGCAGCGTAGCCGGGACTCGCGCCGATGAGCAGTTCTTC. Translated: CASSVAGTRADEQFF.

The rearrangement uses TRBV7-2 and TRBJ1-4; 12 nucleotides line up with TRBD1. The CDR3 runs 14 residues. With 4 bases clipped from V and 7 bases from J, the junction kept 1 base outside the gene matches. Germline lookup yields CDR1 SGHTA and CDR2 FQGNSA. As DNA, the CDR3 is TGTGCCAGCAGCTGGGACAGGGGGCCTGAAAAACTGTTTTTT. It translates to CASSWDRGPEKLFF.

This chain links TRBV6-5 with TRBJ1-1; D gene uncertain. Germline-derived CDR1 and CDR2 are MNHEY and SVGAGI. V lost 5 bases to trimming and J lost 1 base, with 11 bases between them. The CDR3 is 14 amino acids. CDR3 residues: CASSHPEGNTEAFF. The DNA for the CDR3 is TGTGCCAGCAGTCACCCGGAGGGGAACACTGAAGCTTTCTTT.

The chain has TRBV30 and TRBJ2-7, with D perhaps TRBD1 (5 bases). Germline-derived CDR1 and CDR2 are GTSNPN and SVGIG (reference sequence). The CDR3 contains 15 residues. V gave up 0 bases and J gave up 3 bases, with 15 bases separating them. The CDR3 nucleotides are TGTGCCTGGAGTGTACAAGCAGGGTCATACTACGAGCAGTACTTC. Residues: CAWSVQAGSYYEQYF.

The chain couples TRBV9 to TRBJ2-1, with 10 bases lining up with TRBD2. The CDR3 is 15 amino acids. Germline V gene lookup returns CDR1 SGDLS and CDR2 YYNGEE. The V gene end was trimmed by 3 bases and the J gene end by 0 bases; junction bases not matched to a gene: 0. CDR3 in DNA: TGTGCCAGCAGCGGGACTAGCGGCTCCTACAATGAGCAGTTCTTC. This gives the protein CASSGTSGSYNEQFF. Filled out from reference TRBV9 and TRBJ2-1, the complete variable domain reads DSGVTQTPKHLITATGQRVTLRCSPRSGDLSVYWYQQSLDQGLQFLIQYYNGEERAKGNILERFSAQQFPDLHSELNLSSLELGDSALYFCASSGTSGSYNEQFFGPGTRLTVL.

The V gene is TRBV6-7, the J gene TRBJ2-7; D might be TRBD2 (6 bases). Being an ORF, TRBV6-7 has a function that is uncertain. The CDR3 length is 18 residues. Trimming removed 0 bases from V and 3 bases from J, with 21 bases in between. CDR3 amino acids: CASSYSGSPRGELYEQYF. CDR3 DNA sequence: TGTGCCAGCAGTTACTCGGGGTCGCCACGCGGGGAACTCTACGAGCAGTACTTC.

The rearrangement joins TRBV5-1 to TRBJ2-1; 13 positions agree with TRBD2. CDR1 is SGHRS, CDR2 YFSETQ, per germline. The CDR3 runs 14 residues. J lost 4 bases, V lost 7 bases, and 2 bases had no gene match. The CDR3 DNA reads TGCGCCAGCGGACTAGCGGGGGAATACAATGAGCAGTTCTTC. This sequence encodes CASGLAGEYNEQFF. The full variable domain, completed using reference TRBV5-1 and TRBJ2-1, is KAGVTQTPRYLIKTRGQQVTLSCSPISGHRSVSWYQQTPGQGLQFLFEYFSETQRNKGNFPGRFSGRQFSNSRSEMNVSTLELGDSALYLCASGLAGEYNEQFFGPGTRLTVL.

V and J are TRBV7-8 and TRBJ1-2; 9 positions match TRBD1. V shed 3 bases, J shed 4 bases, and the junction held 9 bases outside the gene matches. Germline V gene lookup returns CDR1 SGHVS and CDR2 FQNEAQ. This CDR3 contains 16 residues. CDR3 nucleotide sequence: TGTGCCAGCAGCTTTACAGGGGGCGTCGGCTCCTATGGCTACACCTTC. It yields the protein CASSFTGGVGSYGYTF.